One and the same sample provided the 15 T cell receptor beta chains below, sequenced in a study of T cells in women clearing cervical HPV infection. Profiled with immunoSEQ multiplex PCR; TCRdb holds only in-frame clones, not every one. The table lists tens of thousands of clones. Material for sequencing was blood buffy coat. The origin of the receptors is a woman between 18 and 70 years old with a cervical HPV16 infection that either progressed to CIN3+ or cleared (not recorded which).

A remark on this clone: Coverage ceases 3 residues before the CDR3 finishes, and the germline J gene fills in the end. The chain recombines TRBV12-3 or TRBV12-4 with TRBJ1-1; 11 nucleotides line up with TRBD1. The ends lost 6 bases at V and 5 bases at J; junction bases unmatched: 8. The CDR3 is 15 residues long. This CDR3 is CASRTPGTGGTEAFF. CDR3 DNA (partial): TGTGCCAGCAGGACCCCCGGGACAGGGGGAACTGAA.

Worth noting for this clone: Sequence at one end of the junction differs from germline and may be a read error. The read terminates 3 residues ahead of where the CDR3 ends, so the germline J gene completes it. The chain links TRBV4-2 to TRBJ1-5; weak D call: TRBD1 (5 bases). Germline loops: CDR1 LGHNA, CDR2 YNFKEQ. This CDR3 has 16 residues. CDR3 DNA, as far as it was read: TGCGCCAGCAGCCAAAGCCGGGACGGACTAAACCAGCCC. Translating it yields CASSQSRDGLNQP. The CDR3 in full is CASSQSRDGLNQPQHF.

Note on this clone: The DNA ends 3 residues before the CDR3 does, and the rest of the CDR3 is filled in from the germline J gene. The rearrangement links TRBV28 to TRBJ1-4; D call uncertain. CDR1 and CDR2 (germline): MDHEN, SYDVKM. CDR3 length equals 14 residues. V was shortened by 5 bases and J by 8 bases, with 15 bases between the two germline ends. CDR3 sequence: CASSQALNSEKLFF. Partial CDR3 DNA: TGTGCCAGCAGTCAAGCGCTGAACTCGGAAAAA.

In the case of this clone: The sequence runs out 3 residues before the end of the CDR3; the remainder is reconstructed from the germline J gene. The chain combines TRBV28 with TRBJ1-6; 11 bases are a match to TRBD1. V shed 5 bases, J shed 9 bases, and the junction held 3 bases outside the gene matches. Germline V CDR1 and CDR2: MDHEN, SYDVKM. The CDR3 loop spans 14 amino acids. This CDR3 reads CASSGQGAGSPLHF. CDR3 DNA, as far as it was read: TGTGCCAGCAGTGGACAGGGGGCAGGTTCACCC.

A word on this clone: With the read ending 3 residues before the CDR3 end, the germline J gene is used to fill in that end. The rearrangement uses TRBV7-2 and TRBJ1-2, with D perhaps TRBD1 (5 bases). Germline V gene lookup returns CDR1 SGHTA and CDR2 FQGNSA. The CDR3 loop spans 14 amino acids. CDR3 sequence: CASSLTGGSHDYTF. CDR3 bases read: TGTGCCAGCAGCCTCACGGGGGGATCCCACGAC.

For this clone: Read coverage stops 3 residues before the CDR3 terminus; the germline J gene supplies the remainder. V usage is TRBV7-9 and J usage is TRBJ2-7, with 9 bases matching TRBD2. The CDR3 has 14 residues. V shed 1 base, J shed 6 bases, and the junction held 4 bases outside the gene matches. Germline CDR1 is SEHNR and CDR2 is FQNEAQ (reference sequence). The CDR3 DNA, read in part, is TGTGCCAGCAGCTTAGGGGTAGCGGGAGTCGAG. Encoded protein: CASSLGVAGVE. From start to end, the CDR3 is CASSLGVAGVEQYF.

For this clone: The read is 3 residues too short to cover the CDR3 end, so that end is filled in from the germline J gene. This chain uses TRBV27 with TRBJ2-2, with D perhaps TRBD2 (7 bases). Germline V gives CDR1 MNHEY, CDR2 SMNVEV (reference sequence). Trimming removed 8 bases at V and 7 bases at J, with 20 bases between. The CDR3 consists of 15 residues. Incomplete CDR3 DNA: TGTGCCAGCGCCTCGTGGGGGGGCGACTTCGGGGAG. Translating it yields CASASWGGDFGE. The full-length CDR3 reads as CASASWGGDFGELFF.

On this clone itself: The read comes to an end 3 residues before the CDR3 does, leaving the germline J gene to fill in the end. The rearrangement uses TRBV27 and TRBJ1-6, with a weak D call TRBD1 (5 bases). This CDR3 has 14 residues. Germline CDR1 and CDR2: MNHEY and SMNVEV (reference sequence). Trimming cost V 3 bases and J 9 bases, with 12 bases left between them. The sequenced CDR3 bases are TGTGCCAGCAGTTTGGGGGGTAGGGGTTCACCC. Residues: CASSLGGRGSP. The whole CDR3 sequence is CASSLGGRGSPLHF.

Turning to this clone: The read comes to an end 3 residues before the CDR3 does, leaving the germline J gene to fill in the end. This chain links TRBV18 with TRBJ1-2, with D uncertain. There are 14 residues in the CDR3. Germline assignment: CDR1 KGHSH and CDR2 LQKENI. The CDR3: CASSSAQRVETYTF. CDR3 DNA (partial): TGTGCCAGCTCATCCGCGCAGAGGGTGGAGACC.

A note on this clone: Sequencing ends 3 residues short of the CDR3 end; the germline J gene provides the rest. Other DNA sequences of this sample code for an identical CDR3. The chain employs TRBV20-1 and TRBJ1-1; the D gene is possibly TRBD1 (5 bases). Between the trimmed V and J ends, which lost 1 base and 4 bases, there was a span of 22 bases. Germline CDR1 and CDR2: DFQATT and SNEGSKA (reference sequence). This CDR3 is built from 17 residues. CDR3 bases read: TGCAGTGCTAGAGGGTGGGCACAGGTAACCAGGAGCACTGAA. Protein sequence: CSARGWAQVTRSTE. The full CDR3 sequence reads CSARGWAQVTRSTEAFF.

Concerning this clone: Read data end 3 residues before the CDR3 end; the end is taken from the germline J gene. The chain combines TRBV2 with TRBJ2-3; 12 positions agree with TRBD2. Germline values: CDR1 SNHLY, CDR2 FYNNEI. This CDR3 is 16 amino acids long. Trimming at V came to 6 bases and at J to 1 base, leaving 5 bases not matched to a gene. The CDR3 here is CASSELAGGRTDTQYF. CDR3 bases read: TGTGCCAGCAGCGAACTAGCGGGGGGACGCACAGATACG.

A remark on this clone: With the read ending 3 residues before the CDR3 end, the germline J gene is used to fill in that end. The chain employs TRBV28 and TRBJ2-3; 15 nucleotides line up with TRBD2. The CDR3 extends over 18 amino acids. The ends lost 5 bases at V and 3 bases at J; junction bases unmatched: 9. Germline CDR1 and CDR2: MDHEN and SYDVKM. CDR3 DNA, as far as it was read: TGTGCCAGCAGTCCCCGGACTAGCGGGAGGGCTCTAACAGATACG. This codes for CASSPRTSGRALTDT. The complete CDR3 protein is CASSPRTSGRALTDTQYF.

Regarding this clone: Read coverage stops 3 residues before the CDR3 terminus; the germline J gene supplies the remainder. The chain uses TRBV19 and TRBJ2-5, with 9 bases fitting TRBD2. The length of the CDR3 is 15 residues. Losses at the gene ends were 6 bases for V and 4 bases for J; bases not matched to a gene: 9. Germline CDR1 and CDR2: LNHDA and SQIVND (reference sequence). The CDR3 reads CASSRSRGGGETQYF. Partial CDR3 DNA: TGTGCCAGTAGCAGGTCGCGGGGGGGAGGAGAGACC. Supplemented by reference TRBV19 and TRBJ2-5, the full variable domain reads DGGITQSPKYLFRKEGQNVTLSCEQNLNHDAMYWYRQDPGQGLRLIYYSQIVNDFQKGDIAEGYSVSREKKESFPLTVTSAQKNPTAFYLCASSRSRGGGETQYFGPGTRLLVL.

Worth noting for this clone: The CDR3 end lies 3 residues beyond the end of the read and is filled in from the germline J gene. The chain recombines TRBV5-1 with TRBJ1-2; no reliable D call. CDR3 size: 14 residues. CDR1 and CDR2 (germline): SGHRS, YFSETQ. The part of the CDR3 DNA that was read is TGCGCCAGCAGCCAGAGCGGGGAACTCTACGAC. Protein product: CASSQSGELYD. The CDR3 as a whole reads CASSQSGELYDYTF.

Worth noting for this clone: The CDR3 end is not reached by the read, which stops 3 residues before it; the germline J gene fills it in. The V gene is TRBV12-3 or TRBV12-4, the J gene TRBJ2-1; 8 bases map to TRBD2. The V segment lost 3 bases and the J segment 4 bases; nucleotides outside the gene matches: 2. This CDR3 comprises 14 residues. CDR3 residues: CASSFGGVYNEQFF. CDR3 DNA (partial): TGTGCCAGCAGTTTCGGGGGGGTATACAATGAG.